This TCR beta chain was identified during a study of OX40 agonist ivuxolimab in advanced cancers. Study information: Partial responses were recorded for three patients, including one with hepatocellular carcinoma and two with cutaneous melanoma.

The CDR3 consists of 14 residues. Trimming stripped 6 bases from V and 8 bases from J, with 16 bases between. The germline V gene encodes CDR1 LNHDA and CDR2 SQIVND (reference sequence). Generated by immunoSEQ multiplex PCR, the TCRdb table keeps only in-frame clones and is missing some. The sample holds 25,000 to 30,000 clones, approximately 91% seen once. Study-wide points: Both blood CD4+ and CD8+ T cells showed clonal growth by week 6 at 0.1 to 3.0 mg/kg. CD8+ T cells showed, on average, more clonal expansion than CD4+ cells.

Collection of blood occurred at baseline, at cycle 4 day 1, and at cycle 7 day 1. This clone was recorded only once. Its specificity is unknown. The sequencing here drew on CD4+ or CD8+ T cells sorted from blood, taken in a trial of the OX40 agonist ivuxolimab. The source of this sequence is an adult with an advanced solid tumor such as melanoma, head and neck, liver or kidney cancer. The rearrangement links TRBV19 to TRBJ2-2; D gene uncertain. CDR3 region: CASSVARTPGELFF. The CDR3, as DNA: TGTGCCAGTAGCGTGGCCCGCACACCGGGGGAGCTGTTTTTT.